A single sample gave rise to the 10 T cell receptor beta chains below, sequenced in a study of CD8+CD57+ T cells in acquired aplastic anemia. The study profiled TCR beta VDJ and CDR3 using genomic DNA as template. MiXCR, run by TCRdb on the reads, gives a single entry per CDR3 protein. The sample contains 350,000 to 450,000 distinct CDR3 sequences, about 70% of which appear only once. Sequenced: sorted CD4+, CD8+, or CD8+CD57+ T cells (not recorded which) from PBMCs. Receptors were obtained from a human donor in good health, serving as a control.

This clonotype was detected once. The rearrangement uses TRBV6-2 or TRBV6-3 and TRBJ1-1; TRBD1 might be the D (5 bases). There are 14 residues in the CDR3. Deletions cut 8 bases from V and 4 bases from J, with 17 bases between. Looked up from germline, CDR1 is MNHEY and CDR2 is SVGEGT. DNA of the CDR3: TGTGCCAGCGACGCAGACAGTGCGACCACTGAAGCTTTCTTT. It translates to CASDADSATTEAFF.

With regard to this clonotype: The germline gene is not matched at one end of the junction; a read error may be the cause. V is TRBV20-1 and J is TRBJ2-5; D perhaps matches TRBD1 (7 bases). The CDR3 runs 11 residues. CDR1 and CDR2 (germline): DFQATT, SNEGSKA (reference sequence). The CDR3 sequence: CSVRGTEPKDF. The CDR3 DNA reads as TGCAGTGTTCGCGGGACAGAGCCGAAGGACTTC.

This clonotype showed up many times. The chain combines TRBV29-1 with TRBJ2-4, with 9 bases matching TRBD1. V dropped 7 bases and J dropped 7; count of bases not matched to a gene: 5. Germline V gene sequence: CDR1 SQVTM, CDR2 ANQGSEA. The CDR3 has 12 residues. The CDR3 DNA reads as TGCAGCGCTGAGACAGGGGGGAACATTCAGTACTTC. Translation gives CSAETGGNIQYF.

This clonotype was counted only a few times. The rearrangement links TRBV6-1 to TRBJ1-1, with 10 positions matching TRBD1. This CDR3 has 14 residues. In germline, CDR1 is MNHNS, CDR2 SASEGT. J gave up 7 bases and V 6 bases, and 8 bases lay outside the gene matches. The CDR3 loop is CASSDRGPSLEAFF. The DNA of the CDR3 is TGTGCCAGCAGCGACAGGGGGCCAAGTCTTGAAGCTTTCTTT.

The V call is TRBV20-1, the J call TRBJ2-3; D is uncertain. This CDR3 spans 14 amino acids. The ends were cut back, 6 bases at V and 7 bases at J, with 20 bases in the middle. Per the germline V gene, CDR1 is DFQATT and CDR2 is SNEGSKA (reference sequence). This CDR3 is CSARQSDGYNTQYF. Here the CDR3 DNA reads TGCAGTGCGCGCCAGAGCGATGGCTACAATACGCAGTATTTT.

The chain couples TRBV15 to TRBJ2-7; 10 bases align to TRBD1. The V and J ends lost 2 bases and 7 bases, in that order; junction bases with no gene match: 11. Germline CDR1 is LNHNV and CDR2 is YYDKDF (reference sequence). CDR3 size: 16 residues. CDR3 in amino acids: CATSRPPGTGVMEQYF. The CDR3 DNA follows: TGTGCCACCAGCAGACCACCCGGGACAGGGGTTATGGAGCAGTACTTC.

This clonotype came up many times. The rearrangement uses TRBV9 and TRBJ2-3; 9 nucleotides match TRBD1. J lost 6 bases, V lost 3 bases, and 8 bases had no gene match. The germline V gene encodes CDR1 SGDLS and CDR2 YYNGEE. This CDR3 comprises 15 residues. The CDR3 sequence: CASSASGTGTDTQYF. The CDR3 coding sequence is TGTGCCAGCAGCGCGTCCGGGACAGGGACCGATACGCAGTATTTT.

This clonotype appeared once. The chain is built from TRBV11-2 and TRBJ1-2, with D uncertain. The CDR3 length is 13 residues. Germline V gene data show CDR1 as SGHAT and CDR2 as FQNNGV. The V gene lost 5 bases and the J gene lost 4 bases, with 11 bases spanning the gap. The CDR3 coding sequence is TGTGCCAGCAGCGAGAGACTAGCCTATGGCTACACCTTC. It translates to CASSERLAYGYTF.

The genes are TRBV29-1 and TRBJ1-1, with unresolved D. Germline-derived CDR1 and CDR2 are SQVTM and ANQGSEA. The V and J ends lost 4 bases and 5 bases respectively, with 11 bases between them. The CDR3 runs 12 residues. The CDR3 loop is CSVVRQRTEAFF. CDR3 bases: TGCAGCGTTGTCCGCCAGAGGACTGAAGCTTTCTTT.

There are many counts of this clonotype. V usage is TRBV20-1 and J usage is TRBJ2-3, with a possible D match to TRBD1 (6 bases). Germline V gene lookup returns CDR1 DFQATT and CDR2 SNEGSKA (reference sequence). Trimming stripped 6 bases from V and 5 bases from J, with 24 bases between. CDR3 length equals 16 residues. CDR3: CSAQTGTAEGGDTQYF. CDR3 nucleotides: TGCAGTGCACAGACCGGGACGGCCGAAGGGGGAGATACGCAGTATTTT.